This note documents a single T cell receptor (beta chain) sequence. Its target is unknown. Germline-derived CDR1 and CDR2 are LGHNA and YSLEER. The CDR3 totals 15 residues. Trimming stripped 0 bases from V and 4 bases from J, with 9 bases between. Primers for the PCR totalled 60 Vbeta and 13 Jbeta. The protocol was immunoSEQ multiplex PCR, while the TCRdb copy is restricted to in-frame clones and leaves out a portion. The profile shows under 200,000 clones, roughly 80% of them singletons. The data stem from a study of cytomegalovirus exposure and HLA in healthy donors. On the study more broadly: Prior work identified 100 million to 130 million unique TCR beta sequences in approximately 200 million T cells. Unique TCRs from HLA-typed donors, about 85 million of them, were held in an early data release.

Whole-study results and caveats: Earlier analysis looked at TCR beta V segments, and most were productive about 87% or about 30% of the time.

This chain links TRBV4-3 with TRBJ2-2; possible D gene TRBD1, 5 bases. The source of this sequence is a woman aged 45-59 years in good health and CMV-seropositive. Source material: PBMCs. The CDR3 bases are TGCGCCAGCAGCCAAGACAGGGTCGTCACCGGGGAGCTGTTTTTT. The encoded protein is CASSQDRVVTGELFF.